This T cell receptor (beta chain) was captured in a study of siplizumab effects on memory and regulatory T cells. General observations from the study: The study found naive T cells seemingly more diverse than memory cells and seemingly major alloresponse contributors.

The V end was cut by 4 bases, the J end by 9 bases, with 10 bases between. Germline V gives CDR1 MNHEY, CDR2 SMNVEV (reference sequence). This CDR3 has 12 amino acids. By frequency in the sample, this clone is medium-sized. Its cognate antigen is unknown. The authors kept the mixed lymphocyte reaction cells in coculture at 37°C for roughly six days. Profiled with immunoSEQ multiplex PCR; TCRdb holds only in-frame clones, not every one. This sample yields roughly 9,200 clones, of which around 40% are seen a single time; about 9.4% belongs to the top ten. This chain links TRBV27 with TRBJ1-5; D gene unclear. The receptor was derived from a human donor in good health; the cells came from an allogeneic mixed lymphocyte reaction. The sequenced sample was CFSE-low (dividing) CD4+ T cells sorted from an allogeneic mixed lymphocyte reaction. This CDR3 is CASSSSVGPQHF. The CDR3 DNA follows: TGTGCCAGCAGTTCCAGCGTGGGGCCCCAGCATTTT.